This T cell receptor (beta chain) emerged from a study of cytomegalovirus exposure and HLA in healthy donors. Germline loops: CDR1 LGHNA, CDR2 YNFKEQ. This CDR3 spans 14 amino acids. After removal of 3 bases from V and 5 bases from J, the junction contained 6 bases not matched to a gene. In the PCR, 60 Vbeta and 13 Jbeta primers were used. Assay: immunoSEQ multiplex PCR; the TCRdb copy retains only in-frame clones and omits some. The sample holds 170,000 or so clones, around 75% seen once. In this sample, this clone turned up once. The V call is TRBV4-2, the J call TRBJ1-1; 7 bases agree with TRBD1. Source material: PBMCs. This TCR was sampled from a male donor in good health and CMV-seronegative. The CDR3 nucleotides read TGTGCCAGCAGCCATCTGACAGGGAAAACTGAAGCTTTCTTT. Translated: CASSHLTGKTEAFF.